This T cell receptor (beta chain) was identified during a study of cytomegalovirus exposure and HLA in healthy donors. The V and J ends lost 5 bases and 0 bases, in that order; junction bases with no gene match: 16. This CDR3 is 19 amino acids long. Looked up from germline, CDR1 is SGHVS and CDR2 is FQNEAQ. PCR amplification relied on 60 Vbeta primers (plus 13 Jbeta primers). Sequenced by immunoSEQ multiplex PCR; TCRdb stores in-frame clones only, minus some. The sample lists fewer than 250,000 clones, 70% to 80% seen once, with 1.8% in the top ten. The sequence was obtained from a woman aged 25 to 39 in good health and CMV-seronegative. The sample consisted of PBMCs. The chain uses TRBV7-8 and TRBJ1-3; 7 bases are shared with TRBD1. In nucleotides, the CDR3 is TGTGCCAGCAGCCCCCGGATGCCGGGACAGACTATCTCTGGAAACACCATATATTTT. Amino acid sequence: CASSPRMPGQTISGNTIYF.